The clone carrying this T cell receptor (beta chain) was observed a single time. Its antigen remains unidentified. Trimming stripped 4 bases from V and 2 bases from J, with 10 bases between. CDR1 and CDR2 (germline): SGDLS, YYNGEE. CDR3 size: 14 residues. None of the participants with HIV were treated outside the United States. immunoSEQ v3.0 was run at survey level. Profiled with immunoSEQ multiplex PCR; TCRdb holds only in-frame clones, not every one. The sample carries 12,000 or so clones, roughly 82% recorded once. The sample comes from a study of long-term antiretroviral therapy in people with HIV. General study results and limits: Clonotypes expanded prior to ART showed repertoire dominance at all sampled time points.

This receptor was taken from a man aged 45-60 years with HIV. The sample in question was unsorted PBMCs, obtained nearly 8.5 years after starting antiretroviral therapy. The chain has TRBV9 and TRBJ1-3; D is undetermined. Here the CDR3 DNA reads TGTGCCAGCAGCTCCCACTATCCTGGAAACACCATATATTTT. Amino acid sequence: CASSSHYPGNTIYF. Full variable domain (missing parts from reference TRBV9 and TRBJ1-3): DSGVTQTPKHLITATGQRVTLRCSPRSGDLSVYWYQQSLDQGLQFLIQYYNGEERAKGNILERFSAQQFPDLHSELNLSSLELGDSALYFCASSSHYPGNTIYFGEGSWLTVV.